The present entry profiles one TCR beta chain with its context. Original methodology: Estimation of nucleated cell counts was performed using reference gene primer amplification. Data came from immunoSEQ multiplex PCR; TCRdb stores just in-frame clones and leaves some out. V and J calls and clone size follow that table, whereas D and trimming were derived from the DNA. This sample carries some 200,000 clones, 85% to 90% of them seen once, and the ten largest clones take around 5.8%. The data were taken from a study of blood T cell repertoires in COVID-19. Across the study: Italy, Spain and the United States were the sources of the convalescent and acute COVID-19 samples. The cDNA or gDNA used as material had been derived from T cells, B-cell-depleted T cells, or PBMCs.

This CDR3 comprises 14 residues. V gave up 7 bases and J gave up 1 base; unmatched junction bases: 5. Germline CDR1 reads SNHLY; CDR2 reads FYNNEI. This TCR came from a man between 35 and 55 years old with active or convalescent COVID-19. J is TRBJ2-3 and V is TRBV2; 7 bases agree with TRBD1. Input material: peripheral blood. CDR3 sequence (DNA): TGTGCCAGCACCCGACAGGGAGGCACAGATACGCAGTATTTT. This gives the protein CASTRQGGTDTQYF.